This TCR beta chain was documented in a study of blood T cells in healthy people across ages (dated by TCRdb to 2014 to 2015). With regard to the full study: Template switching captured roughly one uniquely barcoded TCR beta cDNA molecule per two T cells in model experiments. Using deep sequencing normalized with unique cDNA molecular identifiers, the study measured how TCR beta repertoire diversity changes with age. Four age groups were formed from the donors: young (average roughly 15 years), middle-aged (around 39), aged (62) and long-lived (about 75). To avoid experimental bias, donors of different ages were distributed randomly across sequencing lanes. Two additional independent replicas of 1 million unique cDNA reads from the same blood draw were analyzed for two donors (one aged 18 to 29 and one aged 80 or older). What the study reported, not specific to this receptor: Conclusive comparison of naive and antigen-experienced compartments was prevented by the profiling of bulk unsorted PBMCs. The long-lived group showed more naive CD4+ T cells, fewer expanded clones and increased TCR diversity than the aged group, suggesting age selection. Estimates of total diversity based on one million sequenced T cells were regarded as lower bounds and as underestimates. Donor CMV infection status was unknown, potentially confounding age-related changes in expanded clonotypes. Observed TCR beta diversity per million T cells fell roughly linearly with age, and a significant reduction was already apparent by age roughly 40. There was a strong correlation between observed TCR beta diversity and the percentage of naive T cells measured by flow cytometry.

As for this clonotype: Its recognized antigen is unknown. Base qualities are not provided; no much larger clone lies one nucleotide away.

Systemically healthy Caucasian individuals from Russia, around 38 in total and aged roughly 6 to 90 years, were included as donors. Ten milliliters of peripheral blood were drawn from each donor into EDTA-treated Vacutainer tubes. Ficoll-Paque density-gradient centrifugation was used to isolate PBMCs, with at least 6.5 million per sample. Total RNA, at least 5.5 micrograms per sample, was extracted from PBMCs with Trizol reagent. The percentages of naive CD45RAhigh/CD27high T cells were determined by flow cytometry on a PBMC aliquot from every donor. There are 15 amino acids in the CDR3, from cysteine to phenylalanine inclusive. The DNA shown is the 45-base CDR3, in frame from base 1. CDR1 is given as MGHDK and CDR2 as SYGVNS, both from the germline V gene. The library was produced with 5' RACE. TCRdb lists the instrument as Illumina HiSeq 2500. A second PCR of about 7 to 12 cycles was run with a J-beta primer mix and a sample-barcoded 5' primer. A template-switch 5' adaptor carrying 12 random nucleotides introduced a unique molecular identifier onto each TCR beta cDNA molecule. Each sample yielded at least 3 million CDR3-containing paired-end reads. First-strand cDNA synthesis was performed from all RNA using the Mint cDNA synthesis kit, with priming by a TRBC-specific oligonucleotide. After uracil-DNA glycosylase treatment, a first 18-cycle PCR used universal primers M1SS and BC2_uni_R on all cDNA. On the study's bioinformatics: For normalization, 1 million high-quality reads, each with a distinct molecular identifier, were randomly selected from each sample. Instead of being binned into consensus sequences, reads that shared molecular identifiers were thrown out. MiTCR, with a Q25 quality threshold and the strictest error-elimination algorithm, was used for CDR3 identification, clonotype clustering and error correction. A nonparametric unseen species model with Euler transformation was used to estimate a lower bound on total TCR beta diversity. The public reads were reprocessed in TCRdb via fastp at Q25 and MiXCR, keeping in-frame beta chains. Entries are consolidated by CDR3 protein sequence, retaining the most common genes and DNA. The V and J calls reflect TCRdb's pipeline rather than the authors' work. The sample has around 1,500,000 distinct CDR3 sequences on record, around 39% of them singletons. Less than 8% of the sample rests with the top ten.

The chain was built from TRBV25-1 and TRBJ2-7; TRBD1 agrees with 8 junctional bases. The J call may be mistaken, given a closer DNA end match to TRBJ2-5. The sample taken for sequencing was blood. The receptor was isolated from a woman aged 18-29 years in good health. Here the CDR3 is given as CASSRWTGKAETQYF. The DNA sequence is as follows: TGTGCCAGCAGCCGCTGGACAGGGAAGGCCGAGACCCAGTACTTC.